This T cell receptor (gamma chain) was observed in a study of γδ T cells in repeated Plasmodium falciparum infection. This clone was detected only a few times. A single base is all that separates this from a far larger clone, so a read error is likely. This same CDR3 is encoded by further DNA sequences in the sample. Vgamma9/Vdelta2+ and Vdelta2-negative gammadelta T cells were flow-sorted from PBMC for bulk sequencing. This CDR3 is 17 amino acids long. CDR1 is GITISATS, CDR2 ISYDGTV, per germline (reference sequence). TCRdb ran CATT on the multiplex PCR reads. The sample records several thousand gamma-chain clones, around 3.5% being singletons.

The chain is built from TRGV9 and TRGJP. TCRdb lists no J gene, so it was determined here by aligning the DNA to germline. This clonotype was obtained from a pool of human donors (malaria-infected and uninfected, not separated). The sequenced sample consisted of gamma-delta T cells from blood. CDR3 amino acids: CALWEPAKELGKKIKVF. The CDR3 DNA follows: TGTGCCTTGTGGGAGCCGGCCAAAGAGTTGGGTAAAAAAATCAAGGTATTT.